Listed below are T cell receptor beta chains from one sample, sequenced in a study of glioma-infiltrating T cells after dendritic cell vaccination. TCRdb keeps only in-frame clones here, not all; method: immunoSEQ multiplex PCR. The sample yields roughly 60,000 clones, about 89% seen once. The source material was blood, sampled after dendritic cell vaccination. These receptors all come from a human donor with glioblastoma. CDR3s leave out the opening cysteine and the closing phenylalanine or tryptophan.

v_gene | CDR3aa
TRBV19 | ASIGTSRAF
TRBV7-2 | ASSLGASYEQY
TRBV9 | ASSVGSSGGSFNEQF
TRBV5-1 | ASSLRGSGGATDTQY
TRBV15 | ATSRGRNTEAF
TRBV9 | ASSTSTGDEKLF
TRBV5-1 | ASSLGSGTMNTEAF
TRBV1 | TSSPRYGPVRAF
TRBV7-3 | ASSYSNRVDEQF
TRBV6-6 | ASSQTGTDTQY
TRBV7-3 | ASSLTLAAETQY
TRBV12-5 | ASGLVGGLDTQY
TRBV5-6 | ASSRGQGAVTGELF
TRBV7-2 | ASSVNTEAF
TRBV12-5 | ASGLGTSGGLYPNEQL
TRBV30 | AWSGLAGVGYNEQF
TRBV4-3 | ASSQARRGTEAF
TRBV25-1 | ASSEDRAGDPNQPQH
TRBV19 | ASTRDRANTEAF
TRBV9 | ASSGARDTQY
TRBV19 | ASNIGLLMNTEAF
TRBV19 | ASMVQGHRYNEQF
TRBV6-1 | ASSDGRRPKLF
TRBV6-5 | ASSSRYRTSPDTQY
TRBV11-2 | ASSLGGQRQYGYT
TRBV7-8 | ASSLGATGTLVKLF
TRBV14 | ASSQEARVGTGYT
TRBV6-5 | ASSQTGTYEQY
TRBV19 | ASSVQGSGQETQY
TRBV7-2 | ASSLTGALAGNTIY
TRBV5-6 | ASSSSNWAHGPEAF
TRBV5-1 | ASSSIGQVNTEAF
TRBV27 | ASSFGTSGSYSSYNEQF
TRBV2 | AAEGLANEQF
TRBV11-2 | ASSPGRGIATNEKLF
TRBV19 | ASSGGQQETQY
TRBV6-1 | ASSSGGVGSQPQH
TRBV4-3 | ASSQGLDYNTQY
TRBV18 | ASSYSGTEANYGYT
TRBV7-3 | ASSFAGGDTQY
TRBV12-5 | ASGLGSGRRDTQY
TRBV4-1 | ASSHRLAGTDTQY
TRBV27 | ASSYSCWTGPSTDTQY
TRBV2 | ASRPRHPDQPQH
TRBV11-3 | ASSLEGRDREGETQY
TRBV6-5 | ASSSFRGTEAF